The present TCR beta chain was sequenced within a study of T cell changes during pregnancy in multiple sclerosis. The CDR3 has 16 amino acids. The ends were cut back, 3 bases at V and 0 bases at J, with 11 bases in the middle. CDR1 MGHDK and CDR2 SYGVNS come from the germline V gene. The repertoire was sequenced with immunoSEQ multiplex PCR; TCRdb's copy has only in-frame clones and lacks some. The data show approximately 130,000 clones, with 96% seen just once and over 0.35% held by the top ten. This sequence was found in a female donor with multiple sclerosis, enrolled in a pregnancy study. Sequenced here: peripheral blood, sampled after pregnancy. The chain has TRBV25-1 and TRBJ1-4; unclear D gene. In DNA form, the CDR3 reads TGTGCCAGCAGTGATTCGCGTCATGCAACTAATGAAAAACTGTTTTTT. Translating it yields CASSDSRHATNEKLFF.